The rows below give T cell receptor beta chains drawn from one sample of a study of shared clonotypes between healthy human individuals. Data came from immunoSEQ multiplex PCR; TCRdb stores just in-frame clones and leaves some out. The sample shows 2,500,000 or so clones, 93% of them seen only once. The sequencing input was naive CD4+ T cells from PBMCs. All receptors derive from a man aged 18 to 29 in good health. Some clones in this sample may be carry-over from other donors' samples. Each CDR3 is given with its conserved first and last residue.

V gene	J gene	CDR3 protein
TRBV25-1	TRBJ1-1	CASRGRWGGTEAFF
TRBV21-1	TRBJ2-1	CASSLLAGGHEQFF
TRBV7-8	TRBJ1-4	CASSLLTGGRGDDEKLFF
TRBV6-1	TRBJ2-7	CASYRGRATYEQYF
TRBV28	TRBJ1-5	CASLYRAFSNQPQHF
TRBV9	TRBJ2-2	CASSVLGLAGSNTGELFF
TRBV5-5	TRBJ2-2	CASSLFYFNTGELFF
TRBV10-3	TRBJ2-7	CAISESSMGQTF
TRBV4-2	TRBJ2-3	CASSHTTTGVGTTDTQYF
TRBV4-2	TRBJ2-1	CASSQVRNEQFF
TRBV5-1	TRBJ2-3	CASSLGLAGGRDTQYF
TRBV5-1	TRBJ2-5	CASSWGDRGTQETQYF
TRBV5-1	TRBJ2-4	CASSWAGTSLAKNIQYF
TRBV18	TRBJ1-5	CASSPFTQTENSNQPQHF
TRBV27	TRBJ2-3	CASSWRTGTDTQYF
TRBV4-1	TRBJ2-1	CASSQEGLAGVSYNEQFF
TRBV5-1	TRBJ2-2	CASSRGGNTGELFF
TRBV9	TRBJ2-7	CASSPSSGWAYEQYF
TRBV5-1	TRBJ2-3	CASSPWDRGVTDTQYF
TRBV11-3	TRBJ2-7	CASSPNPGQGHEQYF
TRBV4-1	TRBJ2-1	CASSQPGTFTNEQFF
TRBV29-1	TRBJ1-2	CSVEDKGAGGYTF
TRBV9	TRBJ2-7	CASSMDSAKQYF
TRBV2	TRBJ1-4	CASSGYTVPNEKLFF
TRBV19	TRBJ2-2	CASTNRGGTGELFF
TRBV5-1	TRBJ2-7	CASSQAPEFYEQYF
TRBV27	TRBJ2-3	CASSFSAPRAPAGTQYF
TRBV30	TRBJ2-7	CAWSVRRSSGQFLHEQYF
TRBV7-3	TRBJ2-1	CASSLTAGGNEQFF
TRBV6-5	TRBJ2-7	CASSYSIAASYEQYF
TRBV5-1	TRBJ2-5	CASRLGGTGQETQYF
TRBV5-4	TRBJ2-7	CASSLLLAASEQYF
TRBV28	TRBJ2-7	CASTLPGYEQYF
TRBV28	TRBJ2-7	CASGTRGTAPTYEQYF
TRBV11-3	TRBJ2-1	CASKGTGYEQFF
TRBV7-3	TRBJ2-1	CASSLTKEVPSSYNEQFF
TRBV5-1	TRBJ2-6	CASSLSWGQLTSGGASGANVLTF
TRBV18	TRBJ2-7	CASSPRTGDYEQYF
TRBV27	TRBJ2-2	CASSSELRSNTGELFF
TRBV19	TRBJ1-5	CASSIGVKGGGSNQPQHF
TRBV28	TRBJ2-7	CACRGQTSSYEQYF
TRBV7-2	TRBJ2-5	CASSLDPSRETQYF
TRBV28	TRBJ2-1	CASSSGLADSYNEQFF
TRBV2	TRBJ1-2	CASSEDREVYGYTF